This section outlines one T cell receptor (beta chain) sequence together with its context. Its specificity is unknown. The CDR3 totals 13 residues. V lost 7 bases, J lost 5 bases, and 6 bases stayed unmatched. Per the germline V gene, CDR1 is LGHDT and CDR2 is YNNKEL (reference sequence). PCR was performed a second time for roughly 7 to 11 cycles using a sample-barcoded 5' primer and a J-beta primer mix. TCRdb used MiXCR to reprocess the 5' RACE reads, holding one entry per CDR3 protein. The sample has 1.5 million to 2 million distinct CDR3 sequences, around half seen once. The extraction recovered at least 6 micrograms of total RNA per sample. These data come from a study of blood T cells in healthy people across ages. Points from the study as a whole: A strong correlation was seen between TCR beta diversity and naive T cell percentage.

The material sequenced was blood. The sequence was collected from a middle-aged woman in good health. The chain uses TRBV3-1 and TRBJ2-7; 9 positions agree with TRBD1. CDR3 sequence reads: CASNPRTGDEQYF. Written as DNA, the CDR3 is TGTGCCAGCAACCCACGGACAGGGGACGAGCAGTACTTC.